These T cell receptor beta chains were read from a single sample in a study of Graves' ophthalmopathy and Graves' hyperthyroidism. MiXCR was run by TCRdb on the multiplex PCR reads, yielding one entry per CDR3 protein. The sample lists around 1.1 million distinct CDR3 sequences, 35% to 40% occurring once. Material for sequencing was peripheral blood or thyroid tissue (not recorded which). The receptor set was obtained from an adult man with Graves' hyperthyroidism. Each CDR3 is given without its conserved first and last residue. The D gene is left open where the match is weak.

j_call: TRBJ1-5; d_call: NA; v_call: TRBV5-4; cdr3_aa: ASSLAVSGSPEH
j_call: TRBJ1-1; d_call: TRBD1; v_call: TRBV25-1; cdr3_aa: ASRSGGTVEAF
j_call: TRBJ1-2; d_call: NA; v_call: TRBV6-5; cdr3_aa: ASSYRGASGNGYT
j_call: TRBJ2-7; d_call: NA; v_call: TRBV29-1; cdr3_aa: SVVTPGVLGSYEQY
j_call: TRBJ2-7; d_call: NA; v_call: TRBV9; cdr3_aa: ASSFHLGRSRYEQY
j_call: TRBJ2-7; d_call: NA; v_call: TRBV7-8; cdr3_aa: ASSFPGRGRLEQY
j_call: TRBJ1-3; d_call: NA; v_call: TRBV5-6; cdr3_aa: ATKSSPAGNTIY
j_call: TRBJ2-2; d_call: TRBD1; v_call: TRBV12-3/TRBV12-4; cdr3_aa: ASSPWTGVETGELF
j_call: TRBJ1-1; d_call: NA; v_call: TRBV10-3; cdr3_aa: AIRQGTTEAF
j_call: TRBJ1-6; d_call: TRBD1; v_call: TRBV25-1; cdr3_aa: ASKRTGVAPLH
j_call: TRBJ2-2; d_call: NA; v_call: TRBV4-3; cdr3_aa: ASSPSSQNTGELF
j_call: TRBJ1-2; d_call: NA; v_call: TRBV29-1; cdr3_aa: SVDLPLKGGYT
j_call: TRBJ1-2; d_call: NA; v_call: TRBV20-1; cdr3_aa: SAETRGYT
j_call: TRBJ2-2; d_call: TRBD1; v_call: TRBV2; cdr3_aa: ASSENDRAGGELF
j_call: TRBJ2-2; d_call: TRBD1; v_call: TRBV29-1; cdr3_aa: RPTGGSTGELF